This T cell receptor beta chain appears in the sequencing data of a study of T-cell memory formation after mild COVID-19. Overall study: Clusters of TCRs were largely donor specific.

This CDR3 spans 13 amino acids. Germline V gene data show CDR1 as GTSNPN and CDR2 as SVGIG (reference sequence). The germline V and J ends were trimmed by 1 base and 9 bases, with 13 bases remaining between them. Employing constant-segment primers, 5'RACE generated TCR alpha and TCR beta cDNA libraries bearing sample barcodes and UMIs. TCRdb fed the 5' RACE reads into MiXCR, producing one record per CDR3 protein. This repertoire shows approximately 51,000 distinct CDR3 sequences, roughly a tenth found once; its top ten account for 12%. The chain has TRBV30 and TRBJ2-1; D unresolved. This receptor was identified in an adult woman who had mild COVID-19 (a few samples of this study predate the infection). Cell type and time point are not known. Input material: PBMCs or a T cell subset sorted from them (not recorded which). Here the CDR3 reads CAWSDGRKSEQFF. The CDR3 nucleotides read TGTGCCTGGAGTGACGGGCGTAAGAGTGAGCAGTTCTTC.